The 20 T cell receptor beta chains given below trace back to one sample, sequenced in a study of cytomegalovirus exposure and HLA in healthy donors. Amplification used 60 Vbeta primers and 13 Jbeta primers. Measured with immunoSEQ multiplex PCR; TCRdb has only the in-frame clones, and not every one. This table holds some 200,000 clones, roughly 9.5% found once. Sequenced input: PBMCs. All receptors derive from a woman aged 30 to 39 in good health and CMV-seropositive.

The genes are TRBV6-1 and TRBJ2-3; TRBD2 is a possible D gene (5 bases). CDR1 and CDR2 from the germline V gene are MNHNS and SASEGT. Trimming cost V 5 bases and J 6 bases, with 12 bases left between them. This CDR3 comprises 13 residues. CDR3 sequence: CASSTGLPDTQYF. In DNA form, the CDR3 reads TGTGCCAGCAGTACCGGACTCCCTGATACGCAGTATTTT.

This clone showed up just a few times. The gene calls are TRBV5-1 and TRBJ2-3; 9 bases align to TRBD1. Germline loops: CDR1 SGHRS, CDR2 YFSETQ. V was clipped by 4 bases and J by 1 base; unmatched bases: 13. This CDR3 spans 18 amino acids. The CDR3 protein is CASSPSGGQGLGTDTQYF. DNA of the CDR3: TGCGCCAGCAGCCCCTCCGGAGGACAGGGGCTCGGCACAGATACGCAGTATTTT.

The sample holds a few counts of this clone. This chain joins TRBV19 and TRBJ1-5; the D is unclear. The V gene lost 4 bases and the J gene lost 3 bases, with 13 bases spanning the gap. Germline values: CDR1 LNHDA, CDR2 SQIVND (reference sequence). The CDR3 loop spans 15 amino acids. The CDR3 protein is CASSKLQLINQPQHF. The CDR3 bases are TGTGCCAGTAGTAAGCTACAGCTCATCAATCAGCCCCAGCATTTT.

This clone appeared a few times. The V and J genes are TRBV10-2 and TRBJ2-2, with a tentative D call TRBD2 (6 bases). The V gene's germline CDR1 is WSHSY and CDR2 SAAADI. Trimming cost V 4 bases and J 3 bases, with 12 bases left between them. The CDR3 contains 15 residues. CDR3 sequence (DNA): TGCGCCAGCAGTGGTGGGCGGGATTACACCGGGGAGCTGTTTTTT. Translated: CASSGGRDYTGELFF.

The chain joins TRBV29-1 to TRBJ1-2; 7 nucleotides align to TRBD1. Germline CDR1 and CDR2: SQVTM and ANQGSEA. The length of the CDR3 is 12 residues. J gave up 1 base and V 4 bases, and 0 bases lay outside the gene matches. The CDR3 protein is CSVGDSNYGYTF. The CDR3 DNA sequence: TGCAGCGTTGGGGACAGTAACTATGGCTACACCTTC.

This clone showed up just a few times. Other DNA sequences within the sample encode an identical CDR3. The chain carries TRBV30 and TRBJ1-1, with 8 bases aligning to TRBD1. CDR3 length equals 12 residues. V dropped 5 bases and J dropped 4; count of bases not matched to a gene: 3. CDR1 and CDR2 (germline): GTSNPN, SVGIG (reference sequence). The CDR3 sequence: CAWGQGGTEAFF. The CDR3 DNA sequence: TGTGCCTGGGGACAGGGCGGCACTGAAGCTTTCTTT.

The chain uses TRBV2 and TRBJ2-5; tentatively, D is TRBD2 (5 bases). The CDR3 spans 11 residues. Trimming stripped 7 bases from V and 5 bases from J, with 8 bases between. The germline CDR1 and CDR2 sequences are SNHLY and FYNNEI. DNA of the CDR3: TGTGCCAGCATGAGGGTGGAGACCCAGTACTTC. Encoded protein: CASMRVETQYF.

The V and J genes are TRBV9 and TRBJ2-7, with a tentative D call TRBD1 (6 bases). In germline, CDR1 is SGDLS, CDR2 YYNGEE. This CDR3 has 16 amino acids. V dropped 2 bases and J dropped 4 bases, with 19 bases sitting between them. CDR3 sequence reads: CASSVETKTGLYEQYF. In DNA, the CDR3 is TGTGCCAGCAGCGTGGAAACAAAGACAGGACTTTACGAGCAGTACTTC. Filled out from reference TRBV9 and TRBJ2-7, the complete variable domain reads DSGVTQTPKHLITATGQRVTLRCSPRSGDLSVYWYQQSLDQGLQFLIQYYNGEERAKGNILERFSAQQFPDLHSELNLSSLELGDSALYFCASSVETKTGLYEQYFGPGTRLTVT.

This rearrangement joins TRBV4-2 to TRBJ2-7; a possible D gene is TRBD2 (6 bases). Germline CDR1 reads LGHNA; CDR2 reads YNFKEQ. V was clipped by 1 base and J by 6 bases, with 13 bases between them. The CDR3 is made up of 14 amino acids. In DNA form, the CDR3 reads TGTGCCAGCAGCCAAGGGCGTAGGGAGGCCGAGCAGTACTTC. Translating gives CASSQGRREAEQYF.

This clone was observed a handful of times. The chain has TRBV6-5 and TRBJ2-7; 9 bases line up with TRBD1. The CDR3 loop spans 15 amino acids. V gave up 0 bases and J gave up 3 bases; unmatched junction bases: 3. Germline lookup yields CDR1 MNHEY and CDR2 SVGAGI. The chain's CDR3 is CASSYSTGGLYEQYF. DNA for the CDR3: TGTGCCAGCAGTTACTCGACAGGGGGTCTCTACGAGCAGTACTTC.

The V and J genes are TRBV2 and TRBJ2-7; 11 nucleotides line up with TRBD1. CDR1 is SNHLY and CDR2 is FYNNEI in the germline V gene. This CDR3 region has 15 residues. The V and J ends lost 4 bases and 2 bases, in that order; junction bases with no gene match: 4. Here the CDR3 reads CASSAGQGAAYEQYF. CDR3 bases: TGTGCCAGCAGTGCCGGACAGGGGGCAGCCTACGAGCAGTACTTC.

For the CDR3, the DNA is TGTGCCGCCAGGGGGCTTAGCCCCAACACCGGGGAGCTGTTTTTT. Amino acids: CAARGLSPNTGELFF. The gene calls are TRBV10-3 and TRBJ2-2; TRBD1 aligns across 8 bases. V was pared by 11 bases and J by 2 bases, with 10 bases of the junction left unmatched. The CDR3 runs to 15 residues. Germline V gives CDR1 ENHRY, CDR2 SYGVKD.

The rearrangement joins TRBV27 to TRBJ2-7; 9 bases match TRBD1. V was clipped by 6 bases and J by 1 base; unmatched bases: 10. The CDR3 totals 16 residues. CDR1 and CDR2 from the germline V gene are MNHEY and SMNVEV (reference sequence). The CDR3 loop is CASSHLDRGVSYEQYF. Here the CDR3 DNA reads TGTGCCAGCAGCCATCTGGACAGGGGAGTTTCCTACGAGCAGTACTTC.

This clone was picked up a small number of times. The rearrangement joins TRBV6-1 to TRBJ1-1, with TRBD1 as a possible D gene (6 bases). Germline V CDR1 and CDR2: MNHNS, SASEGT. Deletions cut 3 bases from V and 4 bases from J, with 12 bases between. The CDR3 is 14 amino acids. Written as DNA, the CDR3 is TGTGCCAGCAGTGAGCAGGGAGGGGGCACTGAAGCTTTCTTT. Translating gives CASSEQGGGTEAFF.

In this sample, this clone turned up a few times. The rearrangement uses TRBV6-5 and TRBJ2-3; 7 bases fit TRBD2. This CDR3 is 13 amino acids long. CDR1 is MNHEY and CDR2 is SVGAGI in the germline V gene. The CDR3 protein is CAAREPSTDTQYF. CDR3 sequence (DNA): TGTGCGGCGCGGGAGCCCTCAACAGATACGCAGTATTTT.

This clone appeared a few times. The chain combines TRBV19 with TRBJ1-1; no clear D. The CDR3 covers 16 residues. V lost 6 bases and J lost 0, with 17 bases in between. CDR1 and CDR2 (germline): LNHDA, SQIVND (reference sequence). For the CDR3, the DNA is TGTGCCAGTAGCCCTATATGGACGGGGATGAACACTGAAGCTTTCTTT. This gives the protein CASSPIWTGMNTEAFF.

This clone was seen a handful of times. J is TRBJ2-1 and V is TRBV25-1; 13 nucleotides line up with TRBD2. Germline lookup yields CDR1 MGHDK and CDR2 SYGVNS. J gave up 4 bases and V 4 bases, and 4 bases lay outside the gene matches. This CDR3 spans 16 amino acids. CDR3 region: CASSAQTSGRYNEQFF. For the CDR3, the DNA is TGTGCCAGCAGTGCCCAGACTAGCGGGAGGTACAATGAGCAGTTCTTC.

The chain uses TRBV7-9 and TRBJ2-1; the D gene is possibly TRBD2 (6 bases). Trimming pared 7 bases from V and 7 bases from J, leaving 11 bases between. Germline CDR1 SEHNR, CDR2 FQNEAQ (reference sequence). The CDR3 has 12 residues. The CDR3 loop is CASTRRGNEQFF. As DNA, the CDR3 is TGTGCCAGCACCCGACGGGGGAATGAGCAGTTCTTC.

In its sample, this clone was seen a few times. V and J are TRBV29-1 and TRBJ2-5, with 7 bases fitting TRBD1. This CDR3 has 15 residues. CDR1 and CDR2 (germline): SQVTM, ANQGSEA. Losses at the gene ends were 2 bases for V and 5 bases for J; bases not matched to a gene: 11. CDR3 bases: TGCAGCGTTGAATCCTCGACAGGGACCATGGAGACCCAGTACTTC. This translates into CSVESSTGTMETQYF.

V usage is TRBV19 and J usage is TRBJ2-7; D unclear. With 3 bases removed from V and 1 base from J, the gap between germline ends came to 10 bases. The CDR3 covers 14 residues. Germline V gene sequence: CDR1 LNHDA, CDR2 SQIVND (reference sequence). For the CDR3, the DNA is TGTGCCAGTAGTATTGAGAACTGGTCCTACGAGCAGTACTTC. It specifies CASSIENWSYEQYF.